This T cell receptor beta chain derives from a study of early T cells in non-severe SARS-CoV-2 infection. Whole-study context: It was bulk RNA from unsorted whole blood that was sequenced, and the chains were unpaired. Broader study findings: In VDJdb matching, anti-spike CD8 responses were favored while private and CD4 specificities went missing.

TCRdb analysed the 5' RACE reads with MiXCR anew, one entry per CDR3 protein. The sample carries 20,000 to 30,000 distinct CDR3 sequences, around 4.5% recorded once. This clonotype was counted at least ten times. No antigen is known for it. The CDR3 loop spans 18 amino acids. Germline lookup yields CDR1 PRHDT and CDR2 FYEKMQ (reference sequence). The ends lost 4 bases at V and 3 bases at J; junction bases unmatched: 14. This receptor was identified in an adult who was a healthcare worker with PCR-confirmed SARS-CoV-2 infection or an uninfected control (not recorded which). The source material was whole blood. The gene calls are TRBV13 and TRBJ2-2; TRBD1 matches 7 bases. CDR3 protein: CASSSTGWERWDTGELFF. CDR3 coding DNA: TGTGCCAGCAGCTCGACAGGGTGGGAGAGATGGGACACCGGGGAGCTGTTTTTT. Looking up the rest from reference TRBV13 and TRBJ2-2 gives the full variable domain: AAGVIQSPRHLIKEKRETATLKCYPIPRHDTVYWYQQGPGQDPQFLISFYEKMQSDKGSIPDRFSAQQFSDYHSELNMSSLELGDSALYFCASSSTGWERWDTGELFFGEGSRLTVL.